One sample yielded the 20 T cell receptor beta chains listed below, sequenced in a study of blood T cell repertoires in COVID-19. Repertoires were generated with immunoSEQ multiplex PCR, while TCRdb's copy carries only in-frame clones and drops some. The data hold tens of thousands of clones, with 75% to 90% observed a single time. The sample comprised peripheral blood. Receptors originate from a human donor in a cohort sampled during active COVID-19.

Only one count was recorded for this clone. The genes are TRBV5-1 and TRBJ2-5; D might be TRBD1 (5 bases). Trimming left V 7 bases short and J 1 base short, with 11 bases between. The germline V gene encodes CDR1 SGHRS and CDR2 YFSETQ. This CDR3 is built from 13 residues. The CDR3 DNA sequence: TGCGCCAGCGTGGGGCAGGTCCAAGAGACCCAGTACTTC. Encoded protein: CASVGQVQETQYF.

In this sample, this clone turned up once. The V and J genes are TRBV30 and TRBJ1-1; no reliable D call. This CDR3 has 12 residues. V shed 3 bases and J shed 6 bases, with 11 bases lying between them. Per germline, CDR1 GTSNPN and CDR2 SVGIG (reference sequence). The CDR3 nucleotides are TGTGCCTGGAGCTCGGGGTGGGCTGAAGCTTTCTTT. The encoded protein is CAWSSGWAEAFF.

The J gene is TRBJ2-1, the V gene TRBV12-5, with 10 bases fitting TRBD2. V lost 0 bases, J lost 6 bases, and 5 bases stayed unmatched. CDR1 is LGHNT and CDR2 is FRNRAP in the germline V gene. CDR3 size: 16 residues. The CDR3 DNA sequence: TGTGCTAGTGGTTTGGTAGTACTAGCGGGGCCCAATGAGCAGTTCTTC. It specifies CASGLVVLAGPNEQFF.

The V and J genes are TRBV5-4 and TRBJ1-1; 7 nucleotides match TRBD1. J was trimmed by 1 base and V by 3 bases; bases with no gene match: 6. Germline CDR1 and CDR2: SGHNT and YYREEE (reference sequence). The CDR3 is 15 amino acids. CDR3 sequence: CASSSTGSANTEAFF. As DNA, the CDR3 is TGTGCCAGCAGCTCGACAGGGTCGGCGAACACTGAAGCTTTCTTT.

V usage is TRBV6-5 and J usage is TRBJ2-7, with a tentative D call TRBD2 (6 bases). Germline V gives CDR1 MNHEY, CDR2 SVGAGI. Trimming removed 8 bases from V and 2 bases from J, with 10 bases in between. CDR3 length: 12 residues. For the CDR3, the DNA is TGTGCCAGCGGCCGGGGGACCTACGAGCAGTACTTC. Protein product: CASGRGTYEQYF.

The V gene is TRBV5-5, the J gene TRBJ1-2; 8 bases are a match to TRBD1. The CDR3 extends over 13 amino acids. J gave up 8 bases and V 4 bases, and 7 bases lay outside the gene matches. The V gene's germline CDR1 is SGHKS and CDR2 YYEKEE (reference sequence). CDR3 bases: TGTGCCAGCAGCGAGCAGGGGGCGGGAGGCTACACCTTC. This gives the protein CASSEQGAGGYTF.

This clone was seen a handful of times. This chain links TRBV5-1 with TRBJ2-7, with TRBD1 identical over 9 bases. CDR1 is SGHRS, CDR2 YFSETQ, per germline. V lost 2 bases and J lost 2; bases outside the gene matches: 2. This CDR3 region has 14 residues. CDR3 protein: CASSFRDRAYEQYF. CDR3 nucleotides: TGCGCCAGCAGCTTCCGGGACAGGGCCTACGAGCAGTACTTC.

The rearrangement joins TRBV5-6 to TRBJ1-1; weak D call: TRBD1 (6 bases). V was pared by 4 bases and J by 6 bases, with 22 bases between. Germline CDR1 SGHDT, CDR2 YYEEEE. The CDR3 contains 16 residues. The CDR3 spells CASSPSPGTQLSEAFF. CDR3 in DNA: TGTGCCAGCAGCCCCTCCCCCGGGACACAATTATCTGAAGCTTTCTTT.

The chain combines TRBV24-1 with TRBJ2-1, with D perhaps TRBD1 (6 bases). Germline V lookup: CDR1 KGHDR, CDR2 SFDVKD. The V end was cut by 3 bases, the J end by 0 bases, with 11 bases between. The CDR3 runs to 16 residues. The CDR3 here is CATSDAQQGSYNEQFF. The CDR3 DNA reads TGTGCCACCAGTGATGCCCAACAGGGCTCCTACAATGAGCAGTTCTTC.

The rearrangement uses TRBV18 and TRBJ2-3; D remains unclear. This CDR3 region has 12 residues. Between the trimmed V and J ends, which lost 3 bases and 2 bases, there was a span of 3 bases. Per germline, CDR1 KGHSH and CDR2 LQKENI. The CDR3 loop is CASSPNTDTQYF. As DNA, the CDR3 is TGTGCCAGCTCACCCAACACAGATACGCAGTATTTT. Looking up the rest from reference TRBV18 and TRBJ2-3 gives the full variable domain: NAGVMQNPRHLVRRRGQEARLRCSPMKGHSHVYWYRQLPEEGLKFMVYLQKENIIDESGMPKERFSAEFPKEGPSILRIQQVVRGDSAAYFCASSPNTDTQYFGPGTRLTVL.

V gene TRBV5-1 combines with J gene TRBJ1-4, with unresolved D. This CDR3 is 13 amino acids long. Trimming removed 5 bases at V and 6 bases at J, with 11 bases between. Germline V CDR1 and CDR2: SGHRS, YFSETQ. The CDR3 here is CASRQVGDEKLFF. The DNA for the CDR3 is TGCGCCAGCAGGCAGGTCGGCGATGAAAAACTGTTTTTT. The variable domain in full, completed from reference TRBV5-1 and TRBJ1-4, reads KAGVTQTPRYLIKTRGQQVTLSCSPISGHRSVSWYQQTPGQGLQFLFEYFSETQRNKGNFPGRFSGRQFSNSRSEMNVSTLELGDSALYLCASRQVGDEKLFFGSGTQLSVL.

V usage is TRBV2 and J usage is TRBJ2-3; weak D call: TRBD1 (5 bases). The V end was cut by 6 bases, the J end by 0 bases, with 10 bases between. Germline lookup yields CDR1 SNHLY and CDR2 FYNNEI. The CDR3 is 14 residues long. CDR3 sequence: CASRLGRSTDTQYF. The CDR3 DNA follows: TGTGCCAGCAGATTGGGGCGAAGCACAGATACGCAGTATTTT.

The rearrangement uses TRBV19 and TRBJ2-7; TRBD1 is a possible D gene (6 bases). V gave up 5 bases and J gave up 3 bases, with 14 bases separating them. Germline CDR1 reads LNHDA; CDR2 reads SQIVND (reference sequence). The CDR3 is made up of 14 amino acids. The CDR3 DNA reads TGTGCCAGTAGTGAGCGGACAGAATTCTACGAGCAGTACTTC. This codes for CASSERTEFYEQYF.

The V call is TRBV11-2, the J call TRBJ2-2; TRBD2 aligns across 8 bases. The CDR3 is 16 amino acids. V was pared by 5 bases and J by 3 bases, with 8 bases of the junction left unmatched. Germline assignment: CDR1 SGHAT and CDR2 FQNNGV. The CDR3 region is CASSHTAGEYTGELFF. The CDR3 DNA reads TGTGCCAGCAGCCACACAGCGGGGGAATACACCGGGGAGCTGTTTTTT.

V usage is TRBV30 and J usage is TRBJ2-7; 8 nucleotides align to TRBD1. Germline values: CDR1 GTSNPN, CDR2 SVGIG (reference sequence). The CDR3 spans 14 residues. The V and J ends lost 1 base and 4 bases, in that order; junction bases with no gene match: 6. CDR3 bases: TGTGCCTGGAGTGGGGTGACAGGGGTGTACGAGCAGTACTTC. It codes for CAWSGVTGVYEQYF.

This clone appeared once. The J gene is TRBJ1-6, the V gene TRBV5-1; no firm D call. Germline V gene sequence: CDR1 SGHRS, CDR2 YFSETQ. V lost 0 bases to trimming and J lost 0 bases, with 10 bases between them. The CDR3 has 17 amino acids. CDR3 sequence: CASSLEERSSYNSPLHF. CDR3 in DNA: TGCGCCAGCAGCTTGGAGGAGAGGAGCTCCTATAATTCACCCCTCCACTTT. The whole variable domain, filled in from reference TRBV5-1 and TRBJ1-6, reads KAGVTQTPRYLIKTRGQQVTLSCSPISGHRSVSWYQQTPGQGLQFLFEYFSETQRNKGNFPGRFSGRQFSNSRSEMNVSTLELGDSALYLCASSLEERSSYNSPLHFGNGTRLTVT.

This chain connects TRBV28 to TRBJ1-4, with 9 nucleotides matching TRBD1. CDR1 is MDHEN, CDR2 SYDVKM, per germline. This CDR3 has 14 amino acids. V lost 5 bases, J lost 3 bases, and 1 base stayed unmatched. The DNA of the CDR3 is TGTGCCAGCAGTGGGACAGGGCCTAATGAAAAACTGTTTTTT. Protein product: CASSGTGPNEKLFF.

This clone has a single count. V is TRBV6-1 and J is TRBJ2-7; 10 nucleotides line up with TRBD1. With 2 bases clipped from V and 3 bases from J, the junction kept 7 bases outside the gene matches. The germline CDR1 and CDR2 sequences are MNHNS and SASEGT. The CDR3 has 16 amino acids. The CDR3 loop reads CASSELSGQGHYEQYF. As DNA, the CDR3 is TGTGCCAGCAGTGAATTATCGGGACAGGGGCACTACGAGCAGTACTTC.

The J gene is TRBJ2-5, the V gene TRBV5-1, with D perhaps TRBD1 (5 bases). Germline V gene lookup returns CDR1 SGHRS and CDR2 YFSETQ. The length of the CDR3 is 13 residues. V lost 4 bases to trimming and J lost 4 bases, with 11 bases between them. CDR3 coding DNA: TGCGCCAGCAGCGGAAGCAGGGTAGAGACCCAGTACTTC. It specifies CASSGSRVETQYF.

The chain couples TRBV19 to TRBJ2-7; tentatively, D is TRBD1 (8 bases). V dropped 3 bases and J dropped 2 bases, with 14 bases sitting between them. This CDR3 has 15 amino acids. The germline CDR1 and CDR2 sequences are LNHDA and SQIVND (reference sequence). In DNA, the CDR3 is TGTGCCAGTAGTATGGGGGGGGACAGGACCTACGAGCAGTACTTC. It is translated as CASSMGGDRTYEQYF.